The 17 T cell receptor beta chains below were found in one sample sequenced in a study of blood T cell repertoires in COVID-19. The protocol was immunoSEQ multiplex PCR, while the TCRdb copy is restricted to in-frame clones and leaves out a portion. Altogether approximately 230,000 clones are present, 65% to 80% being singletons, with the ten largest covering under 4.5%. Specimen: peripheral blood. These receptors all come from a woman between 35 and 50 years old with active or convalescent COVID-19.

This chain uses TRBV4-1 with TRBJ2-7; 10 nucleotides agree with TRBD1. Germline CDR1 MGHRA, CDR2 YSYEKL. The CDR3 has 15 amino acids. Unmatched junction bases numbered 3, after V lost 4 bases and J lost 0 bases. CDR3 nucleotide sequence: TGCGCCAGCAGCCCGGGACAGGGGAGCTCCTACGAGCAGTACTTC. It yields the protein CASSPGQGSSYEQYF.

This clone was observed a single time. The rearrangement links TRBV11-3 to TRBJ2-2, with unresolved D. V shed 9 bases and J shed 8 bases, with 13 bases lying between them. CDR1 and CDR2 from the germline V gene are SGHNT and YENEEA. The CDR3 has 12 amino acids. In nucleotides, the CDR3 is TGTGCCAGTGCGATAAAACCGGGGGAGCTGTTTTTT. It encodes CASAIKPGELFF.

The genes are TRBV28 and TRBJ1-3, with a possible D match to TRBD1 (6 bases). The CDR3 runs 14 residues. Per the germline V gene, CDR1 is MDHEN and CDR2 is SYDVKM. Trimming pared 5 bases from V and 5 bases from J, leaving 13 bases between. CDR3 nucleotide sequence: TGTGCCAGCAGTCCAGACAGGAGGCGAAACACCATATATTTT. Amino acids: CASSPDRRRNTIYF. Together with reference TRBV28 and TRBJ1-3, the CDR3 gives the full variable domain: DVKVTQSSRYLVKRTGEKVFLECVQDMDHENMFWYRQDPGLGLRLIYFSYDVKMKEKGDIPEGYSVSREKKERFSLILESASTNQTSMYLCASSPDRRRNTIYFGEGSWLTVV.

This chain's CDR3 is CASSVGARETDTQYF. As DNA, the CDR3 is TGTGCCAGCAGCGTAGGGGCCAGGGAAACAGATACGCAGTATTTT. The rearrangement joins TRBV9 to TRBJ2-3; D may be TRBD1 (5 bases). With 0 bases removed from V and 3 bases from J, the gap between germline ends came to 11 bases. Germline CDR1 and CDR2: SGDLS and YYNGEE. This CDR3 region has 15 residues.

The J gene is TRBJ1-3, the V gene TRBV18; the match to TRBD1 covers 9 bases. V lost 3 bases to trimming and J lost 4 bases; unmatched junction nucleotides: 10. The germline gives CDR1 KGHSH, CDR2 LQKENI. The CDR3 totals 17 residues. CDR3 sequence (DNA): TGTGCCAGCTCACCTGGGACAGGGTCGATACGAGGAAACACCATATATTTT. Its protein product is CASSPGTGSIRGNTIYF.

In this sample, this clone turned up once. This sequence joins TRBV7-9 and TRBJ1-5, with 7 bases fitting TRBD1. V lost 7 bases, J lost 5 bases, and 11 bases stayed unmatched. The CDR3 is made up of 15 amino acids. Germline CDR1 is SEHNR and CDR2 is FQNEAQ (reference sequence). This CDR3 is CASTTGTARDQPQHF. Here the CDR3 DNA reads TGTGCCAGCACTACCGGGACAGCGAGAGATCAGCCCCAGCATTTT. The full variable domain, with the rest looked up from reference TRBV7-9 and TRBJ1-5, is DTGVSQNPRHKITKRGQNVTFRCDPISEHNRLYWYRQTLGQGPEFLTYFQNEAQLEKSRLLSDRFSAERPKGSFSTLEIQRTEQGDSAMYLCASTTGTARDQPQHFGDGTRLSIL.

This clone was seen more than once but under ten times. The V and J genes are TRBV19 and TRBJ2-2; maybe TRBD1 (5 bases). Germline V CDR1 and CDR2: LNHDA, SQIVND (reference sequence). Trimming took 5 bases from V and 3 from J, leaving 7 bases between them. There are 13 residues in the CDR3. The chain's CDR3 is CASSPRDTGELFF. CDR3 nucleotides: TGTGCCAGTAGTCCCAGGGACACCGGGGAGCTGTTTTTT. Full variable domain (rest looked up from reference TRBV19 and TRBJ2-2): DGGITQSPKYLFRKEGQNVTLSCEQNLNHDAMYWYRQDPGQGLRLIYYSQIVNDFQKGDIAEGYSVSREKKESFPLTVTSAQKNPTAFYLCASSPRDTGELFFGEGSRLTVL.

This sequence joins TRBV24-1 and TRBJ1-3; D gene unclear. Trimming left V 4 bases short and J 0 bases short, with 12 bases between. The CDR3 spans 16 residues. Germline V gives CDR1 KGHDR, CDR2 SFDVKD. The CDR3 loop reads CATSDSGSFSGNTIYF. CDR3 nucleotide sequence: TGTGCCACCAGTGACTCGGGGTCTTTCTCTGGAAACACCATATATTTT.

The chain links TRBV20-1 to TRBJ1-2, with D possibly TRBD1 on 6 matching bases. The CDR3 is made up of 15 amino acids. Between the trimmed V and J ends, which lost 3 bases and 3 bases, there was a span of 17 bases. Germline V CDR1 and CDR2: DFQATT, SNEGSKA (reference sequence). The CDR3 region is CSASSILGADYGYTF. In nucleotides, the CDR3 is TGCAGTGCTAGTTCGATCTTGGGGGCGGACTATGGCTACACCTTC.

The chain links TRBV28 to TRBJ2-7; possibly TRBD2 for D (6 bases). V was clipped by 2 bases and J by 9 bases, with 11 bases between them. The CDR3 is made up of 12 amino acids. Germline V gene sequence: CDR1 MDHEN, CDR2 SYDVKM. The CDR3 DNA reads as TGTGCCAGCAGTTTAATGTCGGGAGCGCAGTACGTC. Its translation is CASSLMSGAQYV.

This chain joins TRBV18 and TRBJ2-2; 7 nucleotides match TRBD1. The CDR3 consists of 15 residues. Germline assignment: CDR1 KGHSH and CDR2 LQKENI. J gave up 4 bases and V 3 bases, and 5 bases lay outside the gene matches. CDR3 in amino acids: CASSPRRDSTGELFF. The CDR3 DNA follows: TGTGCCAGCTCACCTCGCCGGGACAGCACCGGGGAGCTGTTTTTT.

V gene TRBV4-1 combines with J gene TRBJ1-4; 8 nucleotides match TRBD1. This CDR3 is built from 17 residues. The V gene end was trimmed by 1 base and the J gene end by 4 bases; junction bases not matched to a gene: 8. Germline CDR1 reads MGHRA; CDR2 reads YSYEKL. The CDR3 bases are TGCGCCAGCAGCCAAGTTTTGGGGGGGACAGGTAATGAAAAACTGTTTTTT. Its translation is CASSQVLGGTGNEKLFF.

This chain links TRBV2 with TRBJ2-3, with a possible D match to TRBD2 (7 bases). Germline V gene lookup returns CDR1 SNHLY and CDR2 FYNNEI. The V end lost 4 bases, the J end lost 2 bases, and 13 bases lay between the germline ends. This CDR3 is built from 15 residues. CDR3 sequence reads: CASSVSAGATDTQYF. CDR3 in DNA: TGTGCCAGCAGTGTTTCGGCGGGGGCCACAGATACGCAGTATTTT.

V is TRBV19 and J is TRBJ1-6, with TRBD1 matching 7 bases. V lost 5 bases to trimming and J lost 11 bases; unmatched junction nucleotides: 9. Germline V gene lookup returns CDR1 LNHDA and CDR2 SQIVND (reference sequence). This CDR3 region has 14 residues. DNA of the CDR3: TGTGCCAGTAGTCCGCGACAGGGTCCGCCACCCCTCCACTTT. Its translation: CASSPRQGPPPLHF.

The V gene is TRBV9, the J gene TRBJ2-3; 11 bases agree with TRBD2. V was clipped by 0 bases and J by 4 bases; unmatched bases: 1. From germline, CDR1 is SGDLS and CDR2 YYNGEE. There are 15 residues in the CDR3. The chain's CDR3 is CASSVGLAGPDTQYF. CDR3 nucleotides: TGTGCCAGCAGCGTAGGACTAGCGGGGCCAGATACGCAGTATTTT. The entire variable domain, with the rest obtained from reference TRBV9 and TRBJ2-3, is as follows: DSGVTQTPKHLITATGQRVTLRCSPRSGDLSVYWYQQSLDQGLQFLIQYYNGEERAKGNILERFSAQQFPDLHSELNLSSLELGDSALYFCASSVGLAGPDTQYFGPGTRLTVL.

This CDR3 reads CASSSHPGQAPTFGYTF. The CDR3 DNA follows: TGTGCCAGCAGCTCTCATCCGGGACAGGCGCCTACTTTTGGCTACACCTTC. The rearrangement uses TRBV11-2 and TRBJ1-2; 8 bases agree with TRBD1. The CDR3 has 17 residues. The V and J ends lost 4 bases and 7 bases, in that order; junction bases with no gene match: 17. Germline-derived CDR1 and CDR2 are SGHAT and FQNNGV.

The chain links TRBV10-1 to TRBJ1-6, with 7 bases that match TRBD1. J was trimmed by 6 bases and V by 6 bases; bases with no gene match: 17. CDR1 WNHNN and CDR2 SYGVQD come from the germline V gene (reference sequence). This CDR3 comprises 18 residues. CDR3 sequence: CASRRRLPGDRPNSPLHF. The DNA of the CDR3 is TGCGCCAGCAGGAGACGCCTACCCGGGGACAGACCTAATTCACCCCTCCACTTT.